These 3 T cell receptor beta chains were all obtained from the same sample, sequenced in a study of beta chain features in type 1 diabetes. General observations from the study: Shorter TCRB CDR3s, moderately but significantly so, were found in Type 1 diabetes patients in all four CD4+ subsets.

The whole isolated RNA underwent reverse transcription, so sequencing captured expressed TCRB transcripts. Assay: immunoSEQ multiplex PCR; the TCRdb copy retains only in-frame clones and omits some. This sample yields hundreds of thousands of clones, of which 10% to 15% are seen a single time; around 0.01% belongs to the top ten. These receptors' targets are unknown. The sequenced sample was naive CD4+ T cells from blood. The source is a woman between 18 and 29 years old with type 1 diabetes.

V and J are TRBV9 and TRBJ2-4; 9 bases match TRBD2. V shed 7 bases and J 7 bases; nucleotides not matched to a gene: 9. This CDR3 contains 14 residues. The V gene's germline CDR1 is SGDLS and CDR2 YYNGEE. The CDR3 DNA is TGTGCCAGCTCTTCGCGGGAGGGCCTGAACATTCAGTACTTC. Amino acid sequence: CASSSREGLNIQYF.

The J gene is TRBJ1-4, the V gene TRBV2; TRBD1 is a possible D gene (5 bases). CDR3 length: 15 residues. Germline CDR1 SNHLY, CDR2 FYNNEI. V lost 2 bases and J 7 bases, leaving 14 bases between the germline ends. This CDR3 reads CASSETGPRGEKLFF. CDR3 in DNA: TGTGCCAGCAGTGAAACGGGGCCGCGGGGTGAAAAACTGTTTTTT.

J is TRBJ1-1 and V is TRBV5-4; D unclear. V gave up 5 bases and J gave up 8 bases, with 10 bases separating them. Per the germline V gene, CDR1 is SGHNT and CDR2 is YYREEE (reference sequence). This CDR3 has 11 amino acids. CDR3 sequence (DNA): TGTGCCAGCAGTCTTAGATCCGAAGCTTTCTTT. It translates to CASSLRSEAFF. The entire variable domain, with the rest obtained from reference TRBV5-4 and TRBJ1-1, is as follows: ETGVTQSPTHLIKTRGQQVTLRCSSQSGHNTVSWYQQALGQGPQFIFQYYREEENGRGNFPPRFSGLQFPNYSSELNVNALELDDSALYLCASSLRSEAFFGQGTRLTVV.